The 32 T cell receptor beta chains in this list originate from one sample, sequenced in a study of blood T cell repertoires in COVID-19. Sequencing was performed with immunoSEQ multiplex PCR; in TCRdb, only in-frame clones are kept and a portion is missing. In the table there are 90,000 to 130,000 clones, 82% of which are singletons. Sequencing used peripheral blood. Source of these receptors: a woman aged 60-75 years with acute or convalescent COVID-19.

The V and J genes are TRBV4-1 and TRBJ1-2, with D unresolved. V was shortened by 1 base and J by 2 bases, with 5 bases between the two germline ends. The germline V gene encodes CDR1 MGHRA and CDR2 YSYEKL. This CDR3 comprises 13 residues. CDR3 in amino acids: CASSQGRNYGYTF. DNA of the CDR3: TGCGCCAGCAGCCAAGGTCGGAACTATGGCTACACCTTC.

The chain carries TRBV25-1 and TRBJ2-3, with D possibly matching TRBD1 (7 bases). CDR1 MGHDK and CDR2 SYGVNS come from the germline V gene. CDR3 length: 15 amino acids. V lost 6 bases to trimming and J lost 1 base, with 14 bases between them. The CDR3 coding sequence is TGTGCCAGCAGCCAGACAGGGACTCGCACAGATACGCAGTATTTT. Protein: CASSQTGTRTDTQYF.

V is TRBV28 and J is TRBJ1-3, with 7 bases lining up with TRBD1. V lost 4 bases, J lost 0 bases, and 9 bases stayed unmatched. This CDR3 is built from 17 residues. The V gene's germline CDR1 is MDHEN and CDR2 SYDVKM. CDR3 nucleotide sequence: TGTGCCAGCAGTTCCGGACAGGCAGCATCCTCTGGAAACACCATATATTTT. It translates to CASSSGQAASSGNTIYF.

The chain links TRBV29-1 to TRBJ2-4; 9 nucleotides match TRBD1. V shed 7 bases and J 6 bases; nucleotides not matched to a gene: 7. This CDR3 has 13 amino acids. CDR1 SQVTM and CDR2 ANQGSEA come from the germline V gene. The CDR3, as DNA: TGCAGCGGCGTACAGGGGGCAACAAACATTCAGTACTTC. Its protein product is CSGVQGATNIQYF.

This clone was seen a few times. The chain has TRBV28 and TRBJ1-2; TRBD1 agrees at 7 bases. CDR1 is MDHEN and CDR2 is SYDVKM in the germline V gene. The CDR3 covers 14 residues. Trimming removed 5 bases from V and 4 bases from J; junction bases left unmatched: 7. The CDR3 DNA sequence: TGTGCCAGCAGTACCCCCGGGACAGTCTATGGCTACACCTTC. Translating it yields CASSTPGTVYGYTF.

V gene TRBV29-1 combines with J gene TRBJ1-1, with D uncertain. The CDR3 sequence is 10 residues long. Trimming pared 4 bases from V and 8 bases from J, leaving 8 bases between. CDR1 is SQVTM and CDR2 is ANQGSEA in the germline V gene. The CDR3 DNA sequence: TGCAGCGTTGTTCTAGGAGAAGCTTTCTTT. It yields the protein CSVVLGEAFF.

This clone was observed a few times. V is TRBV30 and J is TRBJ1-1, with 8 bases aligning to TRBD1. Per germline, CDR1 GTSNPN and CDR2 SVGIG (reference sequence). The CDR3 is made up of 14 amino acids. The J segment lost 10 bases and the V segment lost 1 base, leaving 11 bases of the junction unmatched. The CDR3 here is CAWSGPGQAIGAFF. DNA for the CDR3: TGTGCCTGGAGTGGACCGGGACAGGCAATCGGAGCTTTCTTT.

The CDR3 loop is CAWSKTGFAQPQHF. The CDR3 region has the DNA TGTGCCTGGAGTAAGACAGGGTTCGCGCAGCCCCAGCATTTT. The chain employs TRBV30 and TRBJ1-5; TRBD1 matches 7 bases. J gave up 7 bases and V 2 bases, and 8 bases lay outside the gene matches. The CDR3 sequence is 14 residues long. CDR1 and CDR2 (germline): GTSNPN, SVGIG (reference sequence).

V gene TRBV24-1 combines with J gene TRBJ2-6; D not resolved. This CDR3 comprises 18 residues. With 0 bases removed from V and 0 bases from J, the gap between germline ends came to 11 bases. CDR1 KGHDR and CDR2 SFDVKD come from the germline V gene. CDR3 region: CATSDLKNRSSGANVLTF. The DNA of the CDR3 is TGTGCCACCAGTGATTTGAAGAACCGTAGCTCTGGGGCCAACGTCCTGACTTTC.

This chain links TRBV19 with TRBJ1-1; no definite D call. This CDR3 contains 14 residues. V gave up 8 bases and J gave up 5 bases, with 18 bases separating them. The germline gives CDR1 LNHDA, CDR2 SQIVND (reference sequence). The CDR3 reads CASSITGSRTEAFF. The CDR3 bases are TGTGCCAGTTCAATCACGGGGAGTCGGACTGAAGCTTTCTTT.

This clone was seen more than once but under ten times. The chain carries TRBV5-1 and TRBJ2-1; 8 bases fit TRBD1. The germline CDR1 and CDR2 sequences are SGHRS and YFSETQ. CDR3 size: 17 residues. V trimming: 0 bases; J trimming: 3 bases; junction bases outside the gene matches: 8. In nucleotides, the CDR3 is TGCGCCAGCAGCTTGGCTCAGGGGGCTGGGAACTACAATGAGCAGTTCTTC. Its translation is CASSLAQGAGNYNEQFF.

This chain joins TRBV9 and TRBJ2-7; 8 nucleotides line up with TRBD1. The ends lost 0 bases at V and 7 bases at J; junction bases unmatched: 3. CDR3 size: 13 residues. CDR1 is SGDLS, CDR2 YYNGEE, per germline. CDR3 nucleotide sequence: TGTGCCAGCAGCGTAGCGACAGGGGAAGAGCAGTACTTC. This translates into CASSVATGEEQYF.

V and J are TRBV5-4 and TRBJ1-1, with D tentatively TRBD1 (5 bases). V was shortened by 1 base and J by 1 base, with 5 bases between the two germline ends. This CDR3 has 13 residues. Germline CDR1 is SGHNT and CDR2 is YYREEE (reference sequence). CDR3 sequence: CASSLTGNTEAFF. CDR3 sequence (DNA): TGTGCCAGCAGCTTGACAGGGAACACTGAAGCTTTCTTT.

The table lists this clone with a count of one. This sequence joins TRBV3-1 (or the pseudogene TRBV3-2) and TRBJ2-7; TRBD1 is a possible D gene (5 bases). Germline CDR1 LGHDT, CDR2 YNNKEL (reference sequence). The CDR3 is 13 amino acids. The V end lost 5 bases, the J end lost 2 bases, and 10 bases lay between the germline ends. CDR3 bases: TGTGCCAGCAGCTTACGACAGACCTACGAGCAGTACTTC. It yields the protein CASSLRQTYEQYF.

The chain couples TRBV14 to TRBJ1-2; D is ambiguous. The CDR3 loop spans 12 amino acids. CDR1 and CDR2 (germline): SGHDN, FVKESK. The germline V and J ends were trimmed by 3 bases and 3 bases, with 5 bases remaining between them. The CDR3 sequence: CASSQQDYGYTF. The CDR3 nucleotides read TGTGCCAGCAGCCAGCAGGACTATGGCTACACCTTC.

The gene calls are TRBV6-5 and TRBJ1-2; a possible D gene is TRBD1 (5 bases). The CDR3 covers 15 residues. Trimming took 0 bases from V and 7 from J, leaving 15 bases between them. Per the germline V gene, CDR1 is MNHEY and CDR2 is SVGAGI. CDR3 region: CASSYSGQGSAGYTF. CDR3 in DNA: TGTGCCAGCAGTTACTCGGGTCAGGGATCGGCTGGCTACACCTTC.

The chain uses TRBV19 and TRBJ1-1; D might be TRBD1 (5 bases). The germline V gene has CDR1 LNHDA and CDR2 SQIVND (reference sequence). V dropped 3 bases and J dropped 7 bases, with 15 bases sitting between them. The CDR3 has 14 amino acids. The CDR3 coding sequence is TGTGCCAGTAGTATTCTGACAGAACCAGATGAAGCTTTCTTT. This translates into CASSILTEPDEAFF.

Here the CDR3 reads CASSLEGAETQYF. The CDR3 DNA sequence: TGTGCCAGCAGCTTAGAGGGGGCGGAGACCCAGTACTTC. This chain connects TRBV7-9 to TRBJ2-5, with TRBD1 matching 7 bases. The germline V gene has CDR1 SEHNR and CDR2 FQNEAQ (reference sequence). The CDR3 runs to 13 residues. V gave up 1 base and J gave up 5 bases; unmatched junction bases: 1.

The chain couples TRBV5-1 to TRBJ1-2; TRBD1 matches 7 bases. Unmatched junction bases numbered 6, after V lost 1 base and J lost 6 bases. The CDR3 spans 14 residues. CDR1 is SGHRS, CDR2 YFSETQ, per germline. In nucleotides, the CDR3 is TGCGCCAGCAGCTTGTCTTACAGGGGCAATGGCTACACCTTC. Its translation: CASSLSYRGNGYTF.

The rearrangement joins TRBV10-3 to TRBJ2-3, with D possibly TRBD2 on 5 matching bases. The CDR3 runs 14 residues. V lost 5 bases and J lost 2, with 11 bases in between. Germline V gene data show CDR1 as ENHRY and CDR2 as SYGVKD. The CDR3 DNA reads TGTGCCATCAGTCCAGCGGAGCACACAGATACGCAGTATTTT. Translating it yields CAISPAEHTDTQYF.

This chain links TRBV6-6 with TRBJ2-1; the D gene is possibly TRBD2 (6 bases). This CDR3 region has 15 residues. The germline CDR1 and CDR2 sequences are MNHNY and SVGAGI (reference sequence). The V end was cut by 4 bases, the J end by 3 bases, with 13 bases between. The CDR3: CASSFRDSLYNEQFF. CDR3 in DNA: TGTGCCAGCAGTTTCCGGGACTCCCTCTACAATGAGCAGTTCTTC.

As regards this clone: The same CDR3 also results from other DNA sequences found in this sample. V and J are TRBV30 and TRBJ1-5; D is unclear. This CDR3 is 13 amino acids long. V was pared by 3 bases and J by 1 base, with 7 bases between. The germline CDR1 and CDR2 sequences are GTSNPN and SVGIG (reference sequence). CDR3 nucleotide sequence: TGTGCCTGGAGCCGAGGGAGCAATCAGCCCCAGCATTTT. It encodes CAWSRGSNQPQHF.

This sequence joins TRBV5-4 and TRBJ1-2, with 9 bases fitting TRBD1. The CDR3 contains 13 residues. Germline V gene data show CDR1 as SGHNT and CDR2 as YYREEE (reference sequence). The V gene end was trimmed by 6 bases and the J gene end by 3 bases; junction bases not matched to a gene: 3. The CDR3 nucleotides are TGTGCCAGCATCAGACAGGGGGACTATGGCTACACCTTC. It specifies CASIRQGDYGYTF.

The chain is built from TRBV10-3 and TRBJ2-7; 9 bases are shared with TRBD1. The CDR3 sequence is 15 residues long. Germline V lookup: CDR1 ENHRY, CDR2 SYGVKD. Trimming took 4 bases from V and 3 from J; bases not matched to a gene: 7. The CDR3 DNA reads as TGTGCCATCAGTGCACCCGGACAGGGGAGCTACGAGCAGTACTTC. Amino acids: CAISAPGQGSYEQYF.

The chain uses TRBV19 and TRBJ1-5; D gene ambiguous. The germline CDR1 and CDR2 sequences are LNHDA and SQIVND (reference sequence). The CDR3 length is 16 residues. V shed 0 bases and J shed 4 bases, with 13 bases lying between them. The CDR3 protein is CASSIESRSPNQPQHF. The CDR3 DNA reads as TGTGCCAGTAGTATAGAGAGTCGGAGCCCAAATCAGCCCCAGCATTTT.

This clone was seen a single time. V gene TRBV9 combines with J gene TRBJ2-3, with D tentatively TRBD1 (5 bases). The V end was cut by 0 bases, the J end by 6 bases, with 8 bases between. Germline CDR1 reads SGDLS; CDR2 reads YYNGEE. This CDR3 spans 13 amino acids. The DNA for the CDR3 is TGTGCCAGCAGCGTAGAAGCAGGGGATACGCAGTATTTT. It encodes CASSVEAGDTQYF.

The CDR3 DNA sequence: TGTGCCATCAGTGGAGAGGGTGATAGCAATCAGCCCCAGCATTTT. It encodes CAISGEGDSNQPQHF. The chain has TRBV10-3 and TRBJ1-5, with D hard to call. The ends were cut back, 4 bases at V and 0 bases at J, with 10 bases in the middle. The CDR3 has 15 residues. Looked up from germline, CDR1 is ENHRY and CDR2 is SYGVKD.

This chain connects TRBV5-1 to TRBJ2-5; 8 bases fit TRBD1. The CDR3 is 14 residues long. V was pared by 4 bases and J by 4 bases, with 6 bases of the junction left unmatched. Germline V CDR1 and CDR2: SGHRS, YFSETQ. The CDR3 spells CASSQDRVRETQYF. CDR3 in DNA: TGCGCCAGCAGCCAGGACAGGGTCCGAGAGACCCAGTACTTC. Together with reference TRBV5-1 and TRBJ2-5, the CDR3 gives the full variable domain: KAGVTQTPRYLIKTRGQQVTLSCSPISGHRSVSWYQQTPGQGLQFLFEYFSETQRNKGNFPGRFSGRQFSNSRSEMNVSTLELGDSALYLCASSQDRVRETQYFGPGTRLLVL.

The rearrangement uses TRBV24-1 and TRBJ1-2, with D uncertain. Trimming pared 5 bases from V and 6 bases from J, leaving 6 bases between. CDR1 and CDR2 from the germline V gene are KGHDR and SFDVKD. The CDR3 length is 11 residues. The CDR3 sequence: CATSGGDGYTF. The DNA for the CDR3 is TGTGCCACCAGTGGAGGCGATGGCTACACCTTC.

The chain combines TRBV2 with TRBJ2-4, with D uncertain. This CDR3 is built from 13 residues. The V and J ends lost 4 bases and 6 bases respectively, with 10 bases between them. CDR1 and CDR2 from the germline V gene are SNHLY and FYNNEI. CDR3 nucleotides: TGTGCCAGCAGTGTCTCCCCCGTAAACATTCAGTACTTC. Amino acids: CASSVSPVNIQYF.

Comment on this clone: An end of the junction differs from the germline gene, which may be a read error. The chain uses TRBV5-4 and TRBJ1-2; D not resolved. Germline CDR1 is SGHNT and CDR2 is YYREEE (reference sequence). The CDR3 totals 11 residues. Here the CDR3 DNA reads TGTGCCAGCAGCTTGGACAGTTATTCTATCTTC. Its translation is CASSLDSYSIF.

The genes are TRBV15 and TRBJ1-1; perhaps TRBD1 as D (5 bases). The V and J ends lost 4 bases and 11 bases respectively, with 14 bases between them. CDR1 and CDR2 (germline): LNHNV, YYDKDF (reference sequence). This CDR3 region has 12 residues. In nucleotides, the CDR3 is TGTGCCACCAGCAACGGCAGGGATCGGGCTTTCTTT. This encodes CATSNGRDRAFF.